The clone carrying this TCR beta chain occurred once. The CDR3 covers 13 residues. V lost 8 bases, J lost 4 bases, and 6 bases stayed unmatched. Looked up from germline, CDR1 is MNHEY and CDR2 is SVGAGI. The data originate from a study of blood T cell repertoires in COVID-19. Looking at the study overall: Samples came from the United States, Italy and Spain, spanning acute and convalescent COVID-19. From T cells, B-cell-depleted T cells, or PBMCs came the material, which was cDNA or gDNA.

In the original processing: It was from reference gene primer amplification that nucleated cell counts were estimated. Clones were read by immunoSEQ multiplex PCR, and TCRdb kept only the in-frame ones, dropping some. V, J and clone size were drawn from that table, and D and trimming were deduced from the DNA. The repertoire consists of fewer than 40,000 clones, with about 89% occurring once and the leading ten covering roughly 6.2%. The J gene is TRBJ2-7, the V gene TRBV6-5, with 9 bases aligning to TRBD1. This TCR derives from a human donor in a cohort sampled during active COVID-19. Source material: peripheral blood. CDR3 amino acids: CASSWDRAYEQYF. CDR3 nucleotide sequence: TGTGCCAGCTCCTGGGACAGGGCTTACGAGCAGTACTTC.